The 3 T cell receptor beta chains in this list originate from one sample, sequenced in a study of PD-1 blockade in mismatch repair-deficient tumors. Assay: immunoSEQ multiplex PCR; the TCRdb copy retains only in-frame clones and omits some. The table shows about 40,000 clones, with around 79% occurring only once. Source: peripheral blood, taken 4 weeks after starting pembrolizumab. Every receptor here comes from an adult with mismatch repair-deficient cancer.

The CDR3 DNA sequence: TGTGCCAGCAGTTTTGAGAACGGCGAGACCCAGTACTTC. It codes for CASSFENGETQYF. The chain links TRBV28 to TRBJ2-5; no reliable D call. The CDR3 runs 13 residues. Germline V gene data show CDR1 as MDHEN and CDR2 as SYDVKM. Trimming took 3 bases from V and 5 from J, leaving 10 bases between them.

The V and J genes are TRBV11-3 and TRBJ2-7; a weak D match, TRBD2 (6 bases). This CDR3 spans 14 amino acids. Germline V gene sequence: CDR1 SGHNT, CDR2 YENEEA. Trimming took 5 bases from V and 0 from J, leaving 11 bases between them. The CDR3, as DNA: TGTGCCAGCAGCGGGAGGAGGTCCTCCTACGAGCAGTACTTC. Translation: CASSGRRSSYEQYF.

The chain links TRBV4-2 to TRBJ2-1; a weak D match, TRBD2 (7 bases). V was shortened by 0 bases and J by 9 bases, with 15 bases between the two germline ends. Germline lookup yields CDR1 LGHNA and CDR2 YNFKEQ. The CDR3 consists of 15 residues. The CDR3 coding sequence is TGTGCCAGCAGCCAAGATGGGGGGGCGGAAGGTGAGCAGTTCTTC. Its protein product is CASSQDGGAEGEQFF.